Each of the 21 T cell receptor beta chains below was sequenced from the same sample in a study of technical replicates of blood from a handful of donors. Sequencing was performed with immunoSEQ multiplex PCR; in TCRdb, only in-frame clones are kept and a portion is missing. Here the sample spans about 75,000 clones, roughly 89% being singletons. What was sequenced was T cells isolated from PBMCs. The source of these receptors is a human donor in good health. Some clones in this sample may be carry-over from other donors' samples.

The gene calls are TRBV19 and TRBJ2-2; TRBD2 matches at 8 bases. V shed 1 base and J 7 bases; nucleotides not matched to a gene: 14. The CDR3 runs to 18 residues. Germline V gives CDR1 LNHDA, CDR2 SQIVND (reference sequence). The CDR3 loop is CASSIAQTLAAVYGELFF. The CDR3 DNA reads TGTGCCAGTAGTATAGCTCAAACACTAGCGGCGGTTTACGGGGAGCTGTTTTTT.

This chain uses TRBV4-1 with TRBJ1-1; TRBD1 is a possible D gene (6 bases). From germline, CDR1 is MGHRA and CDR2 YSYEKL. Trimming stripped 1 base from V and 6 bases from J, with 15 bases between. The CDR3 covers 15 residues. The CDR3 region is CASSQVRGSSPEAFF. As DNA, the CDR3 is TGCGCCAGCAGCCAAGTGAGGGGGTCAAGCCCTGAAGCTTTCTTT.

The chain has TRBV29-1 and TRBJ2-1; TRBD2 matches at 9 bases. V lost 1 base and J lost 2; bases outside the gene matches: 3. This CDR3 region has 15 residues. The germline gives CDR1 SQVTM, CDR2 ANQGSEA. Here the CDR3 DNA reads TGCAGCGTTGAAGTTGCGGGGGGGACCTACAATGAGCAGTTCTTC. This gives the protein CSVEVAGGTYNEQFF.

The V and J genes are TRBV27 and TRBJ2-7; the match to TRBD1 covers 7 bases. Germline CDR1 and CDR2: MNHEY and SMNVEV (reference sequence). There are 13 residues in the CDR3. With 5 bases clipped from V and 2 bases from J, the junction kept 3 bases outside the gene matches. The CDR3 region has the DNA TGTGCCAGCAGTCATGGGACAGCCTACGAGCAGTACTTC. It codes for CASSHGTAYEQYF.

This clone was detected a few times. As DNA, the CDR3 is TGTGCCAGTAGTGGTTCGGGAGCCCGGAACACTGAAGCTTTCTTT. Its protein is CASSGSGARNTEAFF. The chain is built from TRBV19 and TRBJ1-1; no clear D gene. Germline CDR1 LNHDA, CDR2 SQIVND (reference sequence). Trimming left V 5 bases short and J 1 base short, with 14 bases between. This CDR3 has 15 amino acids.

The chain employs TRBV6-1 and TRBJ1-6; D is perhaps TRBD1 (6 bases). V was cut by 8 bases and J by 7 bases, with 12 bases left in between. Per germline, CDR1 MNHNS and CDR2 SASEGT. The CDR3 length is 13 residues. CDR3 coding DNA: TGTGCCAGCGAGACAGGTGTCAATTCACCCCTCCACTTT. Translating gives CASETGVNSPLHF.

V usage is TRBV10-3 and J usage is TRBJ2-5; 8 nucleotides agree with TRBD1. The V segment lost 3 bases and the J segment 6 bases; nucleotides outside the gene matches: 6. Looked up from germline, CDR1 is ENHRY and CDR2 is SYGVKD. There are 14 residues in the CDR3. This CDR3 reads CAISDYGQGQTQYF. DNA for the CDR3: TGTGCCATCAGTGACTACGGACAGGGCCAGACCCAGTACTTC.

J is TRBJ2-4 and V is TRBV15; 7 bases fit TRBD2. This CDR3 comprises 16 residues. The ends lost 1 base at V and 7 bases at J; junction bases unmatched: 10. Germline V gene sequence: CDR1 LNHNV, CDR2 YYDKDF (reference sequence). CDR3 nucleotides: TGTGCCACCAGCAGAGGAAGGGCGGGAGAGCTTAACATTCAGTACTTC. Translated, it gives CATSRGRAGELNIQYF.

The chain recombines TRBV5-5 with TRBJ1-1; D gene unclear. The CDR3 spans 14 residues. V lost 0 bases to trimming and J lost 6 bases, with 12 bases between them. Per the germline V gene, CDR1 is SGHKS and CDR2 is YYEKEE (reference sequence). The CDR3 sequence is CASSLDGGRPEAFF. CDR3 bases: TGTGCCAGCAGCTTGGATGGAGGGCGGCCTGAAGCTTTCTTT.

CDR3 amino acids: CALGVPPDTQYF. In DNA, the CDR3 is TGTGCTCTGGGAGTCCCGCCGGATACGCAGTATTTT. V usage is TRBV2 and J usage is TRBJ2-3; D possibly corresponds to TRBD2 (5 bases). Germline-derived CDR1 and CDR2 are SNHLY and FYNNEI. The CDR3 extends over 12 amino acids.

This chain joins TRBV19 and TRBJ1-2, with unresolved D. Per the germline V gene, CDR1 is LNHDA and CDR2 is SQIVND (reference sequence). V lost 0 bases and J lost 4, with 12 bases in between. The CDR3 totals 15 residues. CDR3 in DNA: TGTGCCAGTAGTATAGATCTGCGGGCGAGCTATGGCTACACCTTC. Translating it yields CASSIDLRASYGYTF.

The CDR3 coding sequence is TGCGCCAGCAGCCCTACAAACCAGGGGACCCACCCCTATGGCTACACCTTC. Its translation is CASSPTNQGTHPYGYTF. This sequence joins TRBV5-1 and TRBJ1-2, with a possible D match to TRBD1 (6 bases). Per the germline V gene, CDR1 is SGHRS and CDR2 is YFSETQ. This CDR3 is 17 amino acids long. V lost 4 bases, J lost 4 bases, and 23 bases lay in between.

This clone was seen once. The rearrangement links TRBV6-6 to TRBJ1-2; maybe TRBD1 (5 bases). The CDR3 is made up of 15 amino acids. V shed 7 bases and J shed 3 bases, with 18 bases lying between them. The germline V gene has CDR1 MNHNY and CDR2 SVGAGI (reference sequence). The CDR3 reads CASMAISQGHYGYTF. CDR3 in DNA: TGTGCCAGCATGGCAATAAGTCAGGGCCACTATGGCTACACCTTC.

This chain connects TRBV28 to TRBJ1-1; D remains ambiguous. The CDR3 contains 13 residues. The V end lost 3 bases, the J end lost 5 bases, and 10 bases lay between the germline ends. Germline V gene sequence: CDR1 MDHEN, CDR2 SYDVKM. For the CDR3, the DNA is TGTGCCAGCAGTTTGCGGCAGCCGACTGAAGCTTTCTTT. This encodes CASSLRQPTEAFF.

The gene calls are TRBV20-1 and TRBJ2-1; D gene uncertain. Between the trimmed V and J ends, which lost 3 bases and 4 bases, there was a span of 4 bases. The CDR3 has 11 residues. Germline CDR1 and CDR2: DFQATT and SNEGSKA (reference sequence). CDR3: CSASYYNEQFF. The CDR3 bases are TGCAGTGCTAGTTATTACAATGAGCAGTTCTTC.

CDR3 protein: CASSFVPSGPGRKAQYF. DNA of the CDR3: TGTGCCAGCAGTTTTGTCCCTAGCGGGCCTGGTAGGAAGGCCCAGTACTTC. V is TRBV28 and J is TRBJ2-5; 8 nucleotides align to TRBD2. The trim removed 3 bases at V and 9 bases at J, leaving 18 bases unmatched. The CDR3 consists of 17 residues. Germline-derived CDR1 and CDR2 are MDHEN and SYDVKM.

This rearrangement joins TRBV2 to TRBJ1-2, with unresolved D. Between the trimmed V and J ends, which lost 6 bases and 4 bases, there was a span of 12 bases. The CDR3 is 13 amino acids. Germline V gene data show CDR1 as SNHLY and CDR2 as FYNNEI. The CDR3 nucleotides read TGTGCCAGCAGGGCACATATTTCCTATGGCTACACCTTC. Its translation: CASRAHISYGYTF.

The CDR3 sequence: CASSSLQNDSPLHF. In nucleotides, the CDR3 is TGTGCCAGCTCGTCATTACAAAACGATTCACCCCTCCACTTT. This chain links TRBV18 with TRBJ1-6; D unclear. Germline CDR1 KGHSH, CDR2 LQKENI. Trimming cost V 6 bases and J 8 bases, with 14 bases left between them. The CDR3 runs 14 residues.

This rearrangement joins TRBV7-9 to TRBJ1-2; the match to TRBD1 covers 7 bases. V shed 2 bases, J shed 7 bases, and the junction held 7 bases outside the gene matches. The CDR3 contains 14 residues. Germline V gives CDR1 SEHNR, CDR2 FQNEAQ (reference sequence). The CDR3 coding sequence is TGTGCCAGCAGCTTACCACAGGGGTGGGGTGGCTACACCTTC. This translates into CASSLPQGWGGYTF.

The gene calls are TRBV28 and TRBJ1-4, with D unclear. This CDR3 spans 16 amino acids. Germline CDR1 reads MDHEN; CDR2 reads SYDVKM. V lost 5 bases and J 4 bases, leaving 17 bases between the germline ends. CDR3 sequence: CASSTPGSASNEKLFF. The CDR3 region has the DNA TGTGCCAGCAGTACCCCCGGGTCCGCCAGTAATGAAAAACTGTTTTTT.

This rearrangement joins TRBV4-1 to TRBJ2-2; tentative D call: TRBD1 (5 bases). Germline V CDR1 and CDR2: MGHRA, YSYEKL. V was clipped by 6 bases and J by 7 bases, with 18 bases between them. The CDR3 totals 15 residues. CDR3 sequence: CASRSRGAVGGELFF. The CDR3 DNA is TGCGCCAGCAGATCGCGTGGGGCTGTAGGCGGGGAGCTGTTTTTT.